These 14 T cell receptor beta chains were all obtained from the same sample, sequenced in a study of shared clonotypes between healthy human individuals. Clones were read by immunoSEQ multiplex PCR, and TCRdb kept only the in-frame ones, dropping some. This table holds a few million clones, roughly 93% found once. The sequencing sample was made of naive CD4+ T cells from PBMCs. Noted subset: CD45RA+ positively selected. Receptor source: a man between 18 and 35 years old in good health. Some clones in this sample may be carry-over from other donors' samples.

The chain recombines TRBV28 with TRBJ2-7, with D tentatively TRBD1 (5 bases). Trimming removed 4 bases from V and 1 base from J, with 17 bases in between. CDR1 MDHEN and CDR2 SYDVKM come from the germline V gene. There are 16 residues in the CDR3. CDR3 region: CASSSTGHTPSYEQYF. DNA for the CDR3: TGTGCCAGCAGTTCAACAGGACACACTCCATCCTACGAGCAGTACTTC.

J is TRBJ2-2 and V is TRBV9; the D is unclear. The CDR3 has 13 residues. The V and J ends lost 2 bases and 6 bases respectively, with 8 bases between them. Germline V gene sequence: CDR1 SGDLS, CDR2 YYNGEE. The CDR3 loop reads CASSVQLSGELFF. The CDR3 nucleotides read TGTGCCAGCAGCGTCCAACTCTCCGGGGAGCTGTTTTTT.

The rearrangement joins TRBV6-1 to TRBJ1-5; 8 bases map to TRBD1. The V gene's germline CDR1 is MNHNS and CDR2 SASEGT. The CDR3 consists of 18 residues. V gave up 2 bases and J gave up 7 bases; unmatched junction bases: 16. The CDR3 is CASSEIGQGAALEQPQHF. CDR3 coding DNA: TGTGCCAGCAGTGAAATCGGGCAGGGGGCCGCCCTTGAGCAGCCCCAGCATTTT.

The chain links TRBV6-4 to TRBJ1-1; D is perhaps TRBD1 (5 bases). There are 14 residues in the CDR3. V was pared by 5 bases and J by 2 bases, with 12 bases between. Germline lookup yields CDR1 MRHNA and CDR2 SNTAGT. The CDR3 spells CASSSGARNTEAFF. CDR3 sequence (DNA): TGTGCCAGCAGTTCCGGGGCACGAAACACTGAAGCTTTCTTT.

This sequence joins TRBV7-2 and TRBJ2-1, with a possible D match to TRBD1 (8 bases). Trimming removed 4 bases from V and 7 bases from J, with 14 bases in between. CDR1 is SGHTA and CDR2 is FQGNSA in the germline V gene. The CDR3 totals 14 residues. The CDR3 is CASSSDRGGNEQFF. The CDR3 DNA sequence: TGTGCCAGCAGCTCCGACAGGGGAGGGAATGAGCAGTTCTTC.

V is TRBV7-8 and J is TRBJ2-3; 8 bases are shared with TRBD1. The CDR3 is made up of 16 amino acids. V lost 1 base and J lost 2; bases outside the gene matches: 5. Germline values: CDR1 SGHVS, CDR2 FQNEAQ. The CDR3 loop is CASSLERTGNTDTQYF. The CDR3 region has the DNA TGTGCCAGCAGCTTAGAGAGGACAGGGAACACAGATACGCAGTATTTT.

Worth noting for this clone: Additional DNA sequences in this sample encode the identical CDR3. CDR3 DNA sequence: TGCGCCAGCAGCTTGGAGCAGGGTGGGGAAAAACTGTTTTTT. Its translation: CASSLEQGGEKLFF. The chain uses TRBV5-1 and TRBJ1-4, with D maybe TRBD1 (5 bases). This CDR3 region has 14 residues. The ends were cut back, 0 bases at V and 8 bases at J, with 11 bases in the middle. Germline V gene data show CDR1 as SGHRS and CDR2 as YFSETQ.

V and J are TRBV4-1 and TRBJ2-1; 8 bases are shared with TRBD2. The CDR3 spans 16 residues. V trimming: 4 bases; J trimming: 4 bases; junction bases outside the gene matches: 9. The germline gives CDR1 MGHRA, CDR2 YSYEKL. CDR3 in DNA: TGCGCCAGCAGCCCTGGCGGCGGGAGGTCGTACAATGAGCAGTTCTTC. Translating gives CASSPGGGRSYNEQFF.

The chain uses TRBV5-6 and TRBJ2-7; a weak D match, TRBD2 (6 bases). The CDR3 covers 14 residues. Per germline, CDR1 SGHDT and CDR2 YYEEEE. V was pared by 0 bases and J by 7 bases, with 14 bases between. CDR3 sequence: CASSLGRPRGEQYF. The DNA of the CDR3 is TGTGCCAGCAGCTTGGGGCGACCGCGGGGAGAGCAGTACTTC. Full variable domain (rest looked up from reference TRBV5-6 and TRBJ2-7): DAGVTQSPTHLIKTRGQQVTLRCSPKSGHDTVSWYQQALGQGPQFIFQYYEEEERQRGNFPDRFSGHQFPNYSSELNVNALLLGDSALYLCASSLGRPRGEQYFGPGTRLTVT.

This clone was counted a single time. The chain joins TRBV28 to TRBJ1-2; D possibly corresponds to TRBD1 (6 bases). V was clipped by 5 bases and J by 3 bases, with 16 bases between them. CDR3 size: 15 residues. CDR1 is MDHEN and CDR2 is SYDVKM in the germline V gene. CDR3 coding DNA: TGTGCCAGCAGTCCGAACAGGGATCGGGACTATGGCTACACCTTC. It specifies CASSPNRDRDYGYTF.

This clone was recorded only once. Other DNA sequences from this sample encode an identical CDR3 as well. The CDR3 protein is CASSPQTSTDTQYF. The CDR3 bases are TGTGCCAGCTCCCCGCAGACTAGCACAGATACGCAGTATTTT. The rearrangement links TRBV18 to TRBJ2-3; unclear D gene. The CDR3 runs 14 residues. Germline assignment: CDR1 KGHSH and CDR2 LQKENI. Trimming took 6 bases from V and 0 from J, leaving 10 bases between them.

The chain has TRBV9 and TRBJ1-3; unclear D gene. Germline assignment: CDR1 SGDLS and CDR2 YYNGEE. The CDR3 contains 17 residues. V gave up 0 bases and J gave up 0 bases, with 13 bases separating them. CDR3 loop: CASSVGHSPVSGNTIYF. CDR3 DNA sequence: TGTGCCAGCAGCGTAGGGCACAGTCCAGTCTCTGGAAACACCATATATTTT.

Notes on this clone: The sample holds other DNA sequences that translate to the same CDR3. The rearrangement joins TRBV15 to TRBJ2-5, with a tentative D call TRBD1 (6 bases). V lost 0 bases and J lost 5, with 7 bases in between. Germline CDR1 is LNHNV and CDR2 is YYDKDF (reference sequence). There are 13 residues in the CDR3. CDR3 sequence: CATSRDRGETQYF. DNA of the CDR3: TGTGCCACCAGCAGAGACAGGGGTGAGACCCAGTACTTC.

The V and J genes are TRBV6-5 and TRBJ2-2; no definite D call. V shed 5 bases and J shed 2 bases, with 9 bases lying between them. Germline V CDR1 and CDR2: MNHEY, SVGAGI. The CDR3 sequence is 14 residues long. The CDR3 coding sequence is TGTGCCAGCAGTCGAACACGCAACACCGGGGAGCTGTTTTTT. This sequence encodes CASSRTRNTGELFF.